This T cell receptor beta chain was obtained from a study of blood T cell repertoires in COVID-19. About the study: Donors in the United States, Italy and Spain gave samples during acute or convalescent COVID-19.

In the source study's methods: Amplification of reference gene primers was used by the study to estimate nucleated cell counts. Profiling relied on immunoSEQ multiplex PCR, and the TCRdb table lists in-frame clones only, not all of them. V and J calls and clone size come straight from that table; D and trimming were deduced from the DNA. The data hold about 80,000 clones, with roughly four fifths observed a single time. This CDR3 has 14 residues. V was cut by 5 bases and J by 4 bases, with 14 bases left in between. Germline V gives CDR1 LNHDA, CDR2 SQIVND (reference sequence). The source material was peripheral blood. This TCR came from an older man with active or convalescent COVID-19. The chain uses TRBV19 and TRBJ1-2; D possibly corresponds to TRBD1 (6 bases). For the CDR3, the DNA is TGTGCCAGTAGTGGTCCTCAGGGGCGCTATGGCTACACCTTC. It specifies CASSGPQGRYGYTF. Variable domain in full (rest from reference TRBV19 and TRBJ1-2): DGGITQSPKYLFRKEGQNVTLSCEQNLNHDAMYWYRQDPGQGLRLIYYSQIVNDFQKGDIAEGYSVSREKKESFPLTVTSAQKNPTAFYLCASSGPQGRYGYTFGSGTRLTVV.